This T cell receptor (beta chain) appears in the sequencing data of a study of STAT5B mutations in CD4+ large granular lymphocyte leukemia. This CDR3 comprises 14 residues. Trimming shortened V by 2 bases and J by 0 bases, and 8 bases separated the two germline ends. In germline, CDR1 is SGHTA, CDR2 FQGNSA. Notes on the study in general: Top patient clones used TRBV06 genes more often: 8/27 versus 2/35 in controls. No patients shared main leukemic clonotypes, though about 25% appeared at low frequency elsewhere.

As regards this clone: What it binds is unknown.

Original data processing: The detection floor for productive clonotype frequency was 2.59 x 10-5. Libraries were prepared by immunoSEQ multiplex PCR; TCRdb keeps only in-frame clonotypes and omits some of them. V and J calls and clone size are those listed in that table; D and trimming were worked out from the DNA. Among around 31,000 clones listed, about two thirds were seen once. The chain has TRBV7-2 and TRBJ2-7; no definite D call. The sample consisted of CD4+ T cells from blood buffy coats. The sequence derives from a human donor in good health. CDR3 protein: CASSLLGGSYEQYF. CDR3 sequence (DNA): TGTGCCAGCAGCTTACTCGGCGGCTCCTACGAGCAGTACTTC.